This T cell receptor beta chain was recovered during a study of OX40 agonist ivuxolimab in advanced cancers. Whole-study context: Intravenous ivuxolimab was administered to patients every 2 weeks at 0.01 to 10 mg/kg. Of mixed ages from about 23 to 90 and averaging 60 years, the group was over 80% male. Points from the study as a whole: Within 6 weeks, CD4+ and CD8+ blood T cells expanded clonally at 0.1 to 3.0 mg/kg.

Points on this clone: What it binds is not known.

Produced via immunoSEQ multiplex PCR; TCRdb's table is partial and in-frame only. The data show 45,000 to 65,000 clones, roughly 86% seen once. The germline V and J ends were trimmed by 3 bases and 0 bases, with 3 bases remaining between them. CDR3 length: 14 amino acids. Germline CDR1 reads MRHNA; CDR2 reads SNTAGT. This receptor was taken from an adult with an advanced solid tumor such as melanoma, head and neck, liver or kidney cancer. The sequenced sample was CD4+ or CD8+ T cells sorted from blood, obtained in a trial of the OX40 agonist ivuxolimab. This chain links TRBV6-4 with TRBJ1-6, with unresolved D. The CDR3 spells CASSEASYNSPLHF. The CDR3 nucleotides read TGTGCCAGCAGTGAGGCCTCCTATAATTCACCCCTCCACTTT.